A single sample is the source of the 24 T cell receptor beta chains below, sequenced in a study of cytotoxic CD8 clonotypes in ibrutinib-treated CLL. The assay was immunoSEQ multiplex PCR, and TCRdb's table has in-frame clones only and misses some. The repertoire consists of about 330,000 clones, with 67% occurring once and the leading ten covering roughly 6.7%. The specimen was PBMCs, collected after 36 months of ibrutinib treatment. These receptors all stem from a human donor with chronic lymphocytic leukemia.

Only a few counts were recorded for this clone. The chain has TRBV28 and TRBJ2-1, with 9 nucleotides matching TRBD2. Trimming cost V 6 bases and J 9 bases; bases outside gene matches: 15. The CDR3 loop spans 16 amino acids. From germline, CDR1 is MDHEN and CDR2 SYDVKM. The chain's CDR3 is CASSPPRLAGRREQFF. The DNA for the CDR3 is TGTGCCAGCAGCCCCCCCAGGCTAGCGGGAAGGCGTGAGCAGTTCTTC.

CDR3 protein: CSVTGTSGNAGELFF. The CDR3 DNA follows: TGCAGCGTCACCGGGACTAGCGGGAATGCCGGGGAGCTGTTTTTT. The V and J genes are TRBV29-1 and TRBJ2-2; 13 bases fit TRBD2. From germline, CDR1 is SQVTM and CDR2 ANQGSEA. V lost 6 bases, J lost 6 bases, and 7 bases stayed unmatched. The CDR3 has 15 amino acids.

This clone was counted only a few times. CDR3 sequence: CASSQAPGLAADTQYF. DNA of the CDR3: TGCGCCAGCAGCCAAGCTCCGGGACTAGCGGCAGATACGCAGTATTTT. The V gene is TRBV4-1, the J gene TRBJ2-3; 11 bases are a match to TRBD2. The V gene's germline CDR1 is MGHRA and CDR2 YSYEKL. The CDR3 runs 16 residues. J gave up 4 bases and V 1 base, and 4 bases lay outside the gene matches.

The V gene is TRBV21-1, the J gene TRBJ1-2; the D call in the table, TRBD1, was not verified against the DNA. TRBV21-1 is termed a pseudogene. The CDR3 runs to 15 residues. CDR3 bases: TGTGCCAGCAGCAAAGCCGAGACAGTCAACTATGGCTACACCTTC. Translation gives CASSKAETVNYGYTF.

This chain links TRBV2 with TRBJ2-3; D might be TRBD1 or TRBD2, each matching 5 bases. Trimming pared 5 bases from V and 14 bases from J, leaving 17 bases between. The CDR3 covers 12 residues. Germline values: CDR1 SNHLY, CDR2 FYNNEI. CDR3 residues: CASSQMGEKGYF. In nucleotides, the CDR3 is TGTGCCAGCAGTCAGATGGGGGAAAAGGGGTATTTT.

CDR3: CASSKECSVHYGYTF. The DNA of the CDR3 is TGTGCCAGCAGCAAAGAATGCTCAGTACACTATGGCTACACCTTC. The rearrangement links TRBV21-1 to TRBJ1-2; TRBD1, the table's D call, lacks a check against the DNA. TRBV21-1 represents a pseudogene. The CDR3 is 15 residues long.

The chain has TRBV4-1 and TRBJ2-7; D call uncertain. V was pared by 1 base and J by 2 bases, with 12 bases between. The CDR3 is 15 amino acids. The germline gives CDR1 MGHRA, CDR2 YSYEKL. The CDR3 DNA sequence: TGCGCCAGCAGCCAAGCCCCACCAAACACCTACGAGCAGTACTTC. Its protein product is CASSQAPPNTYEQYF.

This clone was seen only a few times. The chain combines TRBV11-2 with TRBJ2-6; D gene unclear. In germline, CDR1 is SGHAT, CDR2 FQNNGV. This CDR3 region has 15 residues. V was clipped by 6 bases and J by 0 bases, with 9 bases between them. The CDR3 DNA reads TGTGCCAGCAGTCTCTCGGACTCTGGGGCCAACGTCCTGACTTTC. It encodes CASSLSDSGANVLTF.

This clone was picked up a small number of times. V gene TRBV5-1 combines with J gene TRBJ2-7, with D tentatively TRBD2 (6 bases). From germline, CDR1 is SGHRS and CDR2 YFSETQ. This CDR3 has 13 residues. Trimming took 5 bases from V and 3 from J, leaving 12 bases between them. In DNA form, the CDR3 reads TGCGCCAGCAGAACGGGACTGGGCTACGAGCAGTACTTC. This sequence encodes CASRTGLGYEQYF.

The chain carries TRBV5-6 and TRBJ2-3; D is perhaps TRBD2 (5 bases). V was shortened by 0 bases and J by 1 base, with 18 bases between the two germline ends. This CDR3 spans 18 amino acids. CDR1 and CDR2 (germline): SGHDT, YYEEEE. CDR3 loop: CASSLVWEWAWGTDTQYF. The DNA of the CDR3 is TGTGCCAGCAGCTTGGTCTGGGAGTGGGCATGGGGCACAGATACGCAGTATTTT.

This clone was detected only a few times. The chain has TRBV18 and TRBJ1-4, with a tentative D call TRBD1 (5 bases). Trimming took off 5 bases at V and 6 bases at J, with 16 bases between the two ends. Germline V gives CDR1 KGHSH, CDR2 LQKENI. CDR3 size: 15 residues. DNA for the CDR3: TGTGCCAGCTCAGCGGGACCGACGGTCTATGAAAAACTGTTTTTT. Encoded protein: CASSAGPTVYEKLFF.

As DNA, the CDR3 is TGTGCCAGCAGCCCAGGATACTCTGGGGCCAACGTCCTGACTTTC. Its translation is CASSPGYSGANVLTF. V gene TRBV13 combines with J gene TRBJ2-6; unclear D gene. Trimming cost V 5 bases and J 0 bases, with 8 bases left between them. The CDR3 is made up of 15 amino acids. The V gene's germline CDR1 is PRHDT and CDR2 FYEKMQ (reference sequence).

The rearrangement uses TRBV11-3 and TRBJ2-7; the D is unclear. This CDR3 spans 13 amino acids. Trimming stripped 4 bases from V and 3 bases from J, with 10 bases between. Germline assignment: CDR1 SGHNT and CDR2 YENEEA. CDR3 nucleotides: TGTGCCAGCAGCTCCCAGTCCCACTACGAGCAGTACTTC. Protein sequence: CASSSQSHYEQYF.

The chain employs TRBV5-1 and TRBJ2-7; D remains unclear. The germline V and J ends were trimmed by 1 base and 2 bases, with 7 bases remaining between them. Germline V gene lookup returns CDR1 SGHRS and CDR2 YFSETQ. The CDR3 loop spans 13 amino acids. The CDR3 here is CASSLISTYEQYF. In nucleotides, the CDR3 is TGCGCCAGCAGCTTGATCAGCACCTACGAGCAGTACTTC.

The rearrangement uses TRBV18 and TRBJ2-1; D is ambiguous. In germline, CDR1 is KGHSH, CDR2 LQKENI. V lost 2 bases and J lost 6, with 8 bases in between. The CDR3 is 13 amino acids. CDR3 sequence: CASSPVLSNEQFF. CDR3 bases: TGTGCCAGCTCACCAGTCTTATCCAATGAGCAGTTCTTC.

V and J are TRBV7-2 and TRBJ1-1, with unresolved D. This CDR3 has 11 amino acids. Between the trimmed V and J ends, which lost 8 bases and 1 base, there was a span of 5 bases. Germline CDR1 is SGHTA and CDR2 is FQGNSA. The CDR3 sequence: CASRQNTEAFF. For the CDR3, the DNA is TGTGCCAGCCGCCAGAACACTGAAGCTTTCTTT.

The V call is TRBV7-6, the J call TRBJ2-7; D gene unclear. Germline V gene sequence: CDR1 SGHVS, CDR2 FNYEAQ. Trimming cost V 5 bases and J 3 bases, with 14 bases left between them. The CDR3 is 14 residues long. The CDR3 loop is CASSQYPGFYEQYF. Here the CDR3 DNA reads TGTGCCAGCAGCCAATACCCCGGATTCTACGAGCAGTACTTC. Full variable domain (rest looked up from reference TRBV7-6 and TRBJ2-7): GAGVSQSPRYKVTKRGQDVALRCDPISGHVSLYWYRQALGQGPEFLTYFNYEAQQDKSGLPNDRFSAERPEGSISTLTIQRTEQRDSAMYRCASSQYPGFYEQYFGPGTRLTVT.

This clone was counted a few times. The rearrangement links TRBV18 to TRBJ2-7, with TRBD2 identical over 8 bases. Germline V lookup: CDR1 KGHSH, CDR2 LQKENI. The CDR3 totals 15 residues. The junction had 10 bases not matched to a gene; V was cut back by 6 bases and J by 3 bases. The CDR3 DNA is TGTGCCAGCTCGCACACCGGGACTAGTGTCTACGAGCAGTACTTC. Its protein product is CASSHTGTSVYEQYF.

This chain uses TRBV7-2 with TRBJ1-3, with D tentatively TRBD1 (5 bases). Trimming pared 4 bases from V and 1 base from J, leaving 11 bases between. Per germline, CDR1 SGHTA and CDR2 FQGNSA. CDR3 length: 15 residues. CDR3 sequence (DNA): TGTGCCAGCAGCTCCGGGGGGTTATCTGGAAACACCATATATTTT. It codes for CASSSGGLSGNTIYF.

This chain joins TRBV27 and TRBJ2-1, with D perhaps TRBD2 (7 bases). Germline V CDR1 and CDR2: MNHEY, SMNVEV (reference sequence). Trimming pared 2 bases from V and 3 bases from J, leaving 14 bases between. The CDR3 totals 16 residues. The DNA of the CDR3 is TGTGCCAGCAGTTTAAGGGGGACTAATAACTACAATGAGCAGTTCTTC. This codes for CASSLRGTNNYNEQFF.

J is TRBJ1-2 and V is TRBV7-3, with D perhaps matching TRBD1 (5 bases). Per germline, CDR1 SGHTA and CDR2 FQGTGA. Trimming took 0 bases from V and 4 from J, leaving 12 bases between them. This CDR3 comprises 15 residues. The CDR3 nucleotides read TGTGCCAGCAGCTTAACCAGCGGGGACGGCTATGGCTACACCTTC. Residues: CASSLTSGDGYGYTF. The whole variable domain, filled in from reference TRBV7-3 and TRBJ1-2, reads GAGVSQTPSNKVTEKGKYVELRCDPISGHTALYWYRQSLGQGPEFLIYFQGTGAADDSGLPNDRFFAVRPEGSVSTLKIQRTERGDSAVYLCASSLTSGDGYGYTFGSGTRLTVV.

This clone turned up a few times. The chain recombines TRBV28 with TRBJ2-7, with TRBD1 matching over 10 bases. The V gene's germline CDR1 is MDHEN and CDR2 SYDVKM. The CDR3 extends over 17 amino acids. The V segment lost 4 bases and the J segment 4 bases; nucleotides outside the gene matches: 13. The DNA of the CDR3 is TGTGCCAGCAGTTCGGTCCCCGGGACAGGGGCCTCATACGAGCAGTACTTC. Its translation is CASSSVPGTGASYEQYF.

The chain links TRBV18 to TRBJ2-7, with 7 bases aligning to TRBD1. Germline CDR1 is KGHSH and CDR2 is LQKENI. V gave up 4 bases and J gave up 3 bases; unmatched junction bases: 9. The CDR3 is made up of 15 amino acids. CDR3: CASSHLGQTYYEQYF. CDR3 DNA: TGTGCCAGCTCACACCTGGGACAGACTTACTACGAGCAGTACTTC.

CDR3 bases: TGTGCCAGCATAGGTTCAGGGGCCCGCGAGCAGTACTTC. It encodes CASIGSGAREQYF. The J gene is TRBJ2-7, the V gene TRBV6-6, with D possibly matching TRBD1 (6 bases). Germline V gene data show CDR1 as MNHNY and CDR2 as SVGAGI (reference sequence). V dropped 7 bases and J dropped 6 bases, with 16 bases sitting between them. The CDR3 consists of 13 residues.